Each of the 18 T cell receptor beta chains below was sequenced from the same sample in a study of cytomegalovirus exposure and HLA in healthy donors. PCR used 60 Vbeta primers and 13 Jbeta primers. The table came from immunoSEQ multiplex PCR; TCRdb's copy has only in-frame clones and leaves some out. The sample includes 200,000 or so clones, 75% to 90% of them seen just once. The specimen was PBMCs. The origin of the receptors is a boy aged 2-9 years in good health and CMV-seronegative.

This chain connects TRBV7-6 to TRBJ2-2; D is uncertain. This CDR3 contains 14 residues. From germline, CDR1 is SGHVS and CDR2 FNYEAQ. Trimming stripped 5 bases from V and 4 bases from J, with 11 bases between. CDR3 protein: CASSPPTSTGELFF. The CDR3 DNA sequence: TGTGCCAGCAGCCCCCCCACTTCCACCGGGGAGCTGTTTTTT.

In this sample, this clone turned up once. The chain couples TRBV25-1 to TRBJ2-2, with a tentative D call TRBD1 (6 bases). The CDR3 runs 16 residues. Trimming cost V 8 bases and J 0 bases, with 16 bases left between them. Germline V CDR1 and CDR2: MGHDK, SYGVNS. This CDR3 is CASSATGTSNTGELFF. The CDR3 DNA is TGTGCCAGCTCGGCAACAGGGACCTCGAACACCGGGGAGCTGTTTTTT.

The genes are TRBV4-1 and TRBJ2-5, with 8 bases aligning to TRBD2. The DNA end is a closer match to TRBJ2-7, so the J assignment may be wrong. CDR1 is MGHRA and CDR2 is YSYEKL in the germline V gene. The CDR3 loop spans 16 amino acids. The CDR3 reads CASSQVLAGGLGEQYF. CDR3 in DNA: TGCGCCAGCAGCCAAGTTTTGGCGGGAGGTCTAGGCGAGCAGTACTTC.

In this sample, this clone turned up once. The chain carries TRBV6-4 and TRBJ1-3, with D possibly matching TRBD1 (5 bases). The length of the CDR3 is 14 residues. V was trimmed by 6 bases and J by 0 bases, leaving 9 bases between them. CDR1 and CDR2 from the germline V gene are MRHNA and SNTAGT. The CDR3 DNA follows: TGTGCCAGCAGGGTCGGGGGCTCTGGAAACACCATATATTTT. It translates to CASRVGGSGNTIYF.

This rearrangement joins TRBV6-5 to TRBJ2-7, with D possibly being TRBD1 (5 bases). Germline V gene lookup returns CDR1 MNHEY and CDR2 SVGAGI. There are 13 residues in the CDR3. V was pared by 0 bases and J by 7 bases, with 10 bases between. CDR3 coding DNA: TGTGCCAGCAGTTACTCACAGGCTATGGAGCAGTACTTC. Residues: CASSYSQAMEQYF.

For this clone: The junction differs from germline at one of its ends, possibly a read error. The V gene is TRBV30, the J gene TRBJ2-1; D is unresolved. CDR1 and CDR2 (germline): GTSNPN, SVGIG (reference sequence). CDR3 length equals 15 residues. The CDR3 sequence: CAWNYGEDSYNGQFF. Written as DNA, the CDR3 is TGTGCCTGGAATTATGGAGAAGATTCCTACAATGGGCAGTTCTTC.

This sequence joins TRBV13 and TRBJ2-5, with 7 bases fitting TRBD1. The DNA end favors TRBJ2-7, so the J call may be wrong. The CDR3 extends over 15 amino acids. CDR1 PRHDT and CDR2 FYEKMQ come from the germline V gene (reference sequence). The CDR3 DNA follows: TGTGCCAGCAGCTCCCCTGGGACAGAATTCTACGAGCAGTACTTC. The encoded protein is CASSSPGTEFYEQYF.

This chain links TRBV19 with TRBJ2-1; no definite D call. From germline, CDR1 is LNHDA and CDR2 SQIVND (reference sequence). The CDR3 is made up of 16 amino acids. Trimming left V 1 base short and J 5 bases short, with 15 bases between. CDR3 coding DNA: TGTGCCAGTAGTATAGGTTTCCGCGAGATTAACAATGAGCAGTTCTTC. Its protein product is CASSIGFREINNEQFF.

The rearrangement joins TRBV30 to TRBJ2-3, with D maybe TRBD2 (5 bases). The CDR3 spans 12 residues. V lost 4 bases to trimming and J lost 0 bases, with 5 bases between them. The germline gives CDR1 GTSNPN, CDR2 SVGIG (reference sequence). In nucleotides, the CDR3 is TGTGCCTGGACGGGGAGCACAGATACGCAGTATTTT. It specifies CAWTGSTDTQYF.

This clone appeared a single time. CDR3: CASSHPLQGTNTEAFF. The CDR3, as DNA: TGTGCCAGCAGCCACCCCCTACAGGGGACGAACACTGAAGCTTTCTTT. V and J are TRBV9 and TRBJ1-1, with TRBD1 matching 7 bases. The V gene's germline CDR1 is SGDLS and CDR2 YYNGEE. The CDR3 covers 16 residues. Trimming removed 4 bases from V and 1 base from J; junction bases left unmatched: 10.

J is TRBJ2-5 and V is TRBV5-1; possibly TRBD2 for D (6 bases). With 5 bases removed from V and 11 bases from J, the gap between germline ends came to 16 bases. The germline V gene has CDR1 SGHRS and CDR2 YFSETQ. CDR3 size: 12 residues. The CDR3 sequence is CASREGTEEQYF. As DNA, the CDR3 is TGCGCCAGCAGGGAAGGGACTGAGGAGCAGTACTTC.

V usage is TRBV5-4 and J usage is TRBJ1-1; D gene ambiguous. Between the trimmed V and J ends, which lost 7 bases and 0 bases, there was a span of 10 bases. In germline, CDR1 is SGHNT, CDR2 YYREEE (reference sequence). CDR3 length: 13 amino acids. This chain's CDR3 is CASGKQVNTEAFF. CDR3 nucleotides: TGTGCCAGCGGTAAGCAGGTGAACACTGAAGCTTTCTTT.

The gene calls are TRBV11-3 and TRBJ2-2, with 14 bases lining up with TRBD2. V lost 2 bases, J lost 5 bases, and 1 base stayed unmatched. CDR1 is SGHNT and CDR2 is YENEEA in the germline V gene. The length of the CDR3 is 16 residues. The CDR3 nucleotides are TGTGCCAGCAGCTTACGGACTAGCGGGAGGACCGGGGAGCTGTTTTTT. It specifies CASSLRTSGRTGELFF.

The chain is built from TRBV5-1 and TRBJ2-5; 13 nucleotides line up with TRBD2. The J call may be faulty, since TRBJ2-7 better matches the DNA end. Germline V CDR1 and CDR2: SGHRS, YFSETQ. The CDR3 totals 16 residues. The DNA of the CDR3 is TGCGCCAGCAGCTCGGGACTAGCGGGGATCTCCTACGAGCAGTACTTC. As protein: CASSSGLAGISYEQYF.

This chain uses TRBV19 with TRBJ2-4; 10 bases match TRBD2. Per germline, CDR1 LNHDA and CDR2 SQIVND (reference sequence). Trimming removed 6 bases from V and 6 bases from J; junction bases left unmatched: 5. The CDR3 covers 14 residues. CDR3 residues: CASRSSGSTNIQYF. CDR3 nucleotides: TGTGCCAGTAGGTCTAGCGGGAGTACAAACATTCAGTACTTC.

This chain uses TRBV29-1 with TRBJ2-7; D unclear. This CDR3 has 13 amino acids. Trimming removed 0 bases at V and 3 bases at J, with 9 bases between. The V gene's germline CDR1 is SQVTM and CDR2 ANQGSEA. CDR3 residues: CSVEDPLSYEQYF. The CDR3, as DNA: TGCAGCGTTGAAGATCCCCTGAGCTACGAGCAGTACTTC.

The chain carries TRBV19 and TRBJ1-1, with 7 bases matching TRBD1. The CDR3 has 14 residues. The trim removed 5 bases at V and 7 bases at J, leaving 10 bases unmatched. In germline, CDR1 is LNHDA, CDR2 SQIVND (reference sequence). The CDR3 reads CASSSQRDSFEAFF. In nucleotides, the CDR3 is TGTGCCAGTAGTTCTCAACGGGACAGCTTTGAAGCTTTCTTT.

The chain couples TRBV10-3 to TRBJ1-6; weak D call: TRBD1 (5 bases). The CDR3 runs to 13 residues. V was shortened by 7 bases and J by 8 bases, with 12 bases between the two germline ends. CDR1 is ENHRY and CDR2 is SYGVKD in the germline V gene. As DNA, the CDR3 is TGTGCCATCACGGCCACGGGGGATTCACCCCTCCACTTT. Its translation: CAITATGDSPLHF.